The next 29 T cell receptor beta chains were all read from a single sample in a study of cytomegalovirus exposure and HLA in healthy donors. The PCR was carried out with 60 Vbeta primers and 13 Jbeta primers. Sequenced by immunoSEQ multiplex PCR; TCRdb stores in-frame clones only, minus some. Among under 150,000 clones listed, roughly a tenth were seen once. The sample taken for sequencing was PBMCs. These receptors originate from a male donor in good health and CMV-seronegative.

The chain uses TRBV9 and TRBJ2-5, with a tentative D call TRBD2 (5 bases). The DNA end is more similar to TRBJ2-7, so the J call may be wrong. This CDR3 comprises 15 residues. The V gene's germline CDR1 is SGDLS and CDR2 YYNGEE. Here the CDR3 DNA reads TGTGCCAGCAGCGTAGAGGCTAGCAGTCCCTACGAGCAGTACTTC. It yields the protein CASSVEASSPYEQYF.

V usage is TRBV28 and J usage is TRBJ1-1; D is perhaps TRBD1 (6 bases). Germline V gene data show CDR1 as MDHEN and CDR2 as SYDVKM. The CDR3 spans 12 residues. The ends were cut back, 2 bases at V and 9 bases at J, with 10 bases in the middle. DNA of the CDR3: TGTGCCAGCAGTTTAAAGGGGGAGAAAGCTTTCTTT. Translating it yields CASSLKGEKAFF.

The chain couples TRBV5-8 to TRBJ1-1, with D possibly being TRBD1 (5 bases). The length of the CDR3 is 14 residues. The germline V and J ends were trimmed by 2 bases and 0 bases, with 8 bases remaining between them. CDR1 is SGHTS and CDR2 is YDEGEE in the germline V gene. DNA for the CDR3: TGTGCCAGCAGCTTTGTAGGGGTGAACACTGAAGCTTTCTTT. This codes for CASSFVGVNTEAFF.

This clone was found a few times. The rearrangement links TRBV7-3 to TRBJ1-1; tentative D call: TRBD1 (5 bases). CDR1 SGHTA and CDR2 FQGTGA come from the germline V gene. The CDR3 is made up of 13 amino acids. The V and J ends lost 5 bases and 2 bases respectively, with 9 bases between them. CDR3 region: CASSRQINTEAFF. DNA for the CDR3: TGTGCCAGCAGCCGACAGATCAACACTGAAGCTTTCTTT.

CDR3 protein: CASSRGQSTSYEQYF. In DNA form, the CDR3 reads TGTGCCAGCAGCCGGGGACAATCTACCTCCTACGAGCAGTACTTC. V and J are TRBV11-1 and TRBJ2-7; D is perhaps TRBD1 (6 bases). Germline CDR1 SGHAT, CDR2 FQDESV (reference sequence). The V end was cut by 5 bases, the J end by 0 bases, with 14 bases between. This CDR3 is built from 15 residues.

This chain joins TRBV6-7 and TRBJ2-1; 8 bases are shared with TRBD2. TRBV6-7 is reported as an ORF; its role is uncertain. This CDR3 has 15 amino acids. V lost 2 bases, J lost 7 bases, and 7 bases stayed unmatched. The CDR3, as DNA: TGTGCCAGCAGTTACGGGAGCGGGGGATCAAATGAGCAGTTCTTC. This codes for CASSYGSGGSNEQFF.

V gene TRBV7-8 combines with J gene TRBJ1-2; TRBD1 is a possible D gene (6 bases). There are 14 residues in the CDR3. From germline, CDR1 is SGHVS and CDR2 FQNEAQ. Trimming took off 5 bases at V and 5 bases at J, with 15 bases between the two ends. In nucleotides, the CDR3 is TGTGCCAGCAGCACCCGGACAGTTTTATATGGCTACACCTTC. This sequence encodes CASSTRTVLYGYTF.

V usage is TRBV25-1 and J usage is TRBJ2-1; D not certain. Germline CDR1 is MGHDK and CDR2 is SYGVNS. This CDR3 is 11 amino acids long. The V gene lost 10 bases and the J gene lost 9 bases, with 13 bases spanning the gap. CDR3 bases: TGTGCCACCCGGTGGGCTACTGAGCAGTTCTTC. Its translation is CATRWATEQFF.

The CDR3: CASSFYFDFQGSYNSPLHF. CDR3 in DNA: TGTGCCAGCAGTTTCTATTTCGATTTCCAGGGGTCCTATAATTCACCCCTCCACTTT. The J gene is TRBJ1-6, the V gene TRBV27; perhaps TRBD1 as D (6 bases). V dropped 3 bases and J dropped 1 base, with 19 bases sitting between them. In germline, CDR1 is MNHEY, CDR2 SMNVEV (reference sequence). The CDR3 is 19 amino acids.

The chain is built from TRBV18 and TRBJ2-7; 7 bases map to TRBD1. Germline CDR1 is KGHSH and CDR2 is LQKENI. Unmatched junction bases numbered 12, after V lost 3 bases and J lost 4 bases. The CDR3 length is 16 residues. CDR3 protein: CASSPVKTGSHYEQYF. CDR3 bases: TGTGCCAGCTCACCGGTGAAGACAGGGTCCCATTACGAGCAGTACTTC.

The sample holds a few counts of this clone. The V and J genes are TRBV15 and TRBJ1-5; 10 nucleotides match TRBD1. The CDR3 totals 18 residues. Losses at the gene ends were 2 bases for V and 4 bases for J; bases not matched to a gene: 11. The germline V gene has CDR1 LNHNV and CDR2 YYDKDF (reference sequence). The CDR3 DNA reads TGTGCCACCAGCAGACCCGCTCGCGGGACAGGGGCTAATCAGCCCCAGCATTTT. Protein: CATSRPARGTGANQPQHF.

The rearrangement joins TRBV23-1 to TRBJ2-7; the D gene is possibly TRBD2 (6 bases). TRBV23-1 is an open reading frame whose function is uncertain. The V gene lost 6 bases and the J gene lost 3 bases, with 27 bases spanning the gap. CDR3 length: 18 residues. The CDR3: CASSLRVPGLPLNYEQYF. The DNA of the CDR3 is TGCGCCAGCAGCCTCCGTGTTCCGGGACTCCCCTTGAACTACGAGCAGTACTTC.

There are a few counts of this clone. CDR3 residues: CASSLTSGRLLDPYNEQFF. The CDR3 DNA follows: TGTGCCAGCAGTTTGACTAGCGGGAGGCTACTCGATCCTTACAATGAGCAGTTCTTC. V usage is TRBV28 and J usage is TRBJ2-1, with 13 nucleotides matching TRBD2. The CDR3 runs to 19 residues. The V and J ends lost 3 bases and 4 bases, in that order; junction bases with no gene match: 12. Per germline, CDR1 MDHEN and CDR2 SYDVKM. The full variable domain, its missing parts supplied by reference TRBV28 and TRBJ2-1, is DVKVTQSSRYLVKRTGEKVFLECVQDMDHENMFWYRQDPGLGLRLIYFSYDVKMKEKGDIPEGYSVSREKKERFSLILESASTNQTSMYLCASSLTSGRLLDPYNEQFFGPGTRLTVL.

The chain combines TRBV7-3 with TRBJ2-3; no firm D call. Per the germline V gene, CDR1 is SGHTA and CDR2 is FQGTGA. CDR3 length equals 13 residues. Trimming removed 1 base at V and 5 bases at J, with 7 bases between. The CDR3 is CASSLSPEDTQYF. CDR3 in DNA: TGTGCCAGCAGCTTAAGCCCAGAAGATACGCAGTATTTT.

In its sample, this clone was seen a few times. V usage is TRBV4-1 and J usage is TRBJ1-5; D ambiguous. Trimming took off 1 base at V and 1 base at J, with 11 bases between the two ends. Germline assignment: CDR1 MGHRA and CDR2 YSYEKL. CDR3 length: 16 residues. The CDR3 DNA is TGCGCCAGCAGCCAAGCCGGGATGGGGAGCAATCAGCCCCAGCATTTT. It translates to CASSQAGMGSNQPQHF.

This clone showed up just once. The chain recombines TRBV4-3 with TRBJ1-2; D call uncertain. This CDR3 has 17 residues. Trimming pared 1 base from V and 7 bases from J, leaving 22 bases between. Germline-derived CDR1 and CDR2 are LGHNA and YSLEER. CDR3: CASSQAFGSLDAGGYTF. The CDR3 DNA is TGCGCCAGCAGCCAAGCCTTTGGGAGTTTAGACGCGGGTGGCTACACCTTC.

This chain joins TRBV2 and TRBJ2-7; 8 bases fit TRBD2. V was clipped by 10 bases and J by 8 bases; unmatched bases: 13. The length of the CDR3 is 13 residues. CDR1 and CDR2 from the germline V gene are SNHLY and FYNNEI. In nucleotides, the CDR3 is TGTGCCACCCTGAGAGGAGCGGGAGAAAAGCAGTACTTC. Its translation: CATLRGAGEKQYF.

This sequence joins TRBV7-2 and TRBJ1-3; 9 positions match TRBD1. Germline V gene lookup returns CDR1 SGHTA and CDR2 FQGNSA. Trimming cost V 0 bases and J 3 bases; bases outside gene matches: 6. The CDR3 totals 17 residues. CDR3 sequence (DNA): TGTGCCAGCAGCTTAGCAACAGGGGGCGCAAATGGAAACACCATATATTTT. Amino acids: CASSLATGGANGNTIYF.

This clone was counted a few times. V and J are TRBV6-5 and TRBJ1-2; D is uncertain. CDR3 length: 15 residues. Germline lookup yields CDR1 MNHEY and CDR2 SVGAGI. Trimming removed 0 bases from V and 1 base from J, with 9 bases in between. Here the CDR3 reads CASSYSTPYNYGYTF. The CDR3 DNA reads TGTGCCAGCAGTTACTCGACTCCTTATAACTATGGCTACACCTTC.

The table lists this clone with a few counts. The chain employs TRBV21-1 and TRBJ1-2. TRBV21-1 is designated a pseudogene. The CDR3 covers 14 residues. CDR3 sequence reads: CASSKALGVYGYTF. As DNA, the CDR3 is TGTGCCAGCAGCAAAGCTCTGGGAGTCTATGGCTACACCTTC.

The gene calls are TRBV5-1 and TRBJ1-1; perhaps TRBD1 as D (6 bases). There are 15 residues in the CDR3. Per the germline V gene, CDR1 is SGHRS and CDR2 is YFSETQ. Trimming cost V 5 bases and J 3 bases, with 17 bases left between them. CDR3 residues: CASRAGAVWDTEAFF. CDR3 in DNA: TGCGCCAGCAGAGCGGGGGCGGTTTGGGACACTGAAGCTTTCTTT. Full variable domain (rest looked up from reference TRBV5-1 and TRBJ1-1): KAGVTQTPRYLIKTRGQQVTLSCSPISGHRSVSWYQQTPGQGLQFLFEYFSETQRNKGNFPGRFSGRQFSNSRSEMNVSTLELGDSALYLCASRAGAVWDTEAFFGQGTRLTVV.

The chain uses TRBV28 and TRBJ1-1, with 7 bases identical to TRBD1. Germline V gene lookup returns CDR1 MDHEN and CDR2 SYDVKM. Losses at the gene ends were 3 bases for V and 1 base for J; bases not matched to a gene: 5. The CDR3 runs 15 residues. The CDR3 is CASSFAGGRNTEAFF. CDR3 coding DNA: TGTGCCAGCAGTTTCGCAGGGGGGAGGAACACTGAAGCTTTCTTT.

This clone occurred a few times. J is TRBJ1-1 and V is TRBV19; possibly TRBD1 for D (5 bases). The germline V gene has CDR1 LNHDA and CDR2 SQIVND (reference sequence). Trimming pared 8 bases from V and 0 bases from J, leaving 13 bases between. The CDR3 runs to 14 residues. The CDR3 protein is CASFPGLLNTEAFF. The CDR3 DNA sequence: TGTGCCAGTTTCCCGGGACTCTTGAACACTGAAGCTTTCTTT.

This sequence joins TRBV30 and TRBJ2-3; 9 bases align to TRBD2. V lost 0 bases, J lost 0 bases, and 4 bases stayed unmatched. This CDR3 is 16 amino acids long. Germline V gene sequence: CDR1 GTSNPN, CDR2 SVGIG (reference sequence). The CDR3 DNA sequence: TGTGCCTGGAGTGTCCTAGCGGGGATTAGCACAGATACGCAGTATTTT. Protein sequence: CAWSVLAGISTDTQYF.

The table lists this clone with a few counts. J is TRBJ2-2 and V is TRBV6-4; 9 bases are a match to TRBD2. Per the germline V gene, CDR1 is MRHNA and CDR2 is SNTAGT. The CDR3 is 16 amino acids. After removal of 4 bases from V and 6 bases from J, the junction contained 9 bases not matched to a gene. As DNA, the CDR3 is TGTGCCAGCAGTGGAGATAGCGGGAGCGACGCCGGGGAGCTGTTTTTT. Its protein is CASSGDSGSDAGELFF.

The chain recombines TRBV7-9 with TRBJ2-7, with 15 bases that match TRBD2. Germline V gene sequence: CDR1 SEHNR, CDR2 FQNEAQ (reference sequence). The CDR3 extends over 13 amino acids. The V gene end was trimmed by 5 bases and the J gene end by 11 bases; junction bases not matched to a gene: 4. The DNA of the CDR3 is TGTGCCAGCAGCCCTGGACTAGCGGGAGGGAAGTACTTC. Its protein product is CASSPGLAGGKYF.

This chain links TRBV5-1 with TRBJ1-2, with 7 bases lining up with TRBD1. The CDR3 totals 15 residues. The trim removed 0 bases at V and 5 bases at J, leaving 7 bases unmatched. Germline values: CDR1 SGHRS, CDR2 YFSETQ. CDR3 protein: CASSLESGGRYGYTF. The CDR3 DNA is TGCGCCAGCAGCTTGGAGTCAGGGGGTAGATATGGCTACACCTTC.

The chain recombines TRBV25-1 with TRBJ1-4; 8 bases are a match to TRBD1. Germline V gene sequence: CDR1 MGHDK, CDR2 SYGVNS. The V and J ends lost 6 bases and 6 bases, in that order; junction bases with no gene match: 6. The CDR3 consists of 14 residues. The CDR3 loop is CASRGTGGDEKLFF. The CDR3 nucleotides read TGTGCCAGCAGGGGCACAGGGGGAGATGAAAAACTGTTTTTT. Filled out from reference TRBV25-1 and TRBJ1-4, the complete variable domain reads EADIYQTPRYLVIGTGKKITLECSQTMGHDKMYWYQQDPGMELHLIHYSYGVNSTEKGDLSSESTVSRIRTEHFPLTLESARPSHTSQYLCASRGTGGDEKLFFGSGTQLSVL.

This clone occurred a few times. V gene TRBV27 combines with J gene TRBJ2-6; TRBD2 might be the D (5 bases). There are 15 residues in the CDR3. Germline CDR1 is MNHEY and CDR2 is SMNVEV (reference sequence). The V and J ends lost 4 bases and 4 bases respectively, with 11 bases between them. The CDR3 sequence: CASSSPRAGANVLTF. The CDR3 nucleotides are TGTGCCAGCAGTTCCCCGAGGGCCGGGGCCAACGTCCTGACTTTC.